The 4 T cell receptor beta chains below were found in one sample sequenced in a study of response to subunit inactivated influenza vaccine. TCRdb called the RT-PCR reads again in MiXCR, with one record for every CDR3 protein. This repertoire shows roughly 760,000 distinct CDR3 sequences, 21% found once; its top ten account for roughly a tenth. The source was PBMCs from blood, collected around 5 days after vaccination. The receptors stem from a man aged 45-65 years who received an inactivated influenza vaccine.

This chain joins TRBV18 and TRBJ2-1; D possibly corresponds to TRBD1 (6 bases). The CDR3 covers 18 residues. Deletions cut 6 bases from V and 7 bases from J, with 28 bases between. CDR1 and CDR2 from the germline V gene are KGHSH and LQKENI. Written as DNA, the CDR3 is TGTGCCAGCTCCCAACAGGGAAACCTGCGTTGGGAAGAAAATGAGCAGTTCTTC. This translates into CASSQQGNLRWEENEQFF.

The J gene is TRBJ2-5, the V gene TRBV7-9, with unresolved D. The CDR3 sequence is 13 residues long. Trimming removed 5 bases at V and 5 bases at J, with 12 bases between. CDR1 is SEHNR, CDR2 FQNEAQ, per germline (reference sequence). The CDR3 loop reads CASSADWAETQYF. For the CDR3, the DNA is TGTGCCAGCAGCGCCGATTGGGCGGAGACCCAGTACTTC.

The chain employs TRBV29-1 and TRBJ2-3, with D unresolved. CDR1 and CDR2 (germline): SQVTM, ANQGSEA. This CDR3 is built from 16 residues. V was trimmed by 0 bases and J by 0 bases, leaving 13 bases between them. In nucleotides, the CDR3 is TGCAGCGTTGAAGATAGGGCTGTAGCTAGCACAGATACGCAGTATTTT. Protein product: CSVEDRAVASTDTQYF.

The rearrangement links TRBV2 to TRBJ2-7; 7 bases fit TRBD1. Germline V gene sequence: CDR1 SNHLY, CDR2 FYNNEI. V lost 5 bases and J lost 5; bases outside the gene matches: 9. The CDR3 is 14 residues long. The CDR3: CASSTRQGRDEQYF. DNA of the CDR3: TGTGCCAGCAGTACTAGACAGGGAAGGGACGAGCAGTACTTC. The variable domain in full, completed from reference TRBV2 and TRBJ2-7, reads EPEVTQTPSHQVTQMGQEVILRCVPISNHLYFYWYRQILGQKVEFLVSFYNNEISEKSEIFDDQFSVERPDGSNFTLKIRSTKLEDSAMYFCASSTRQGRDEQYFGPGTRLTVT.